This passage covers 18 T cell receptor beta chains from one sample sequenced in a study of shared clonotypes between healthy human individuals. The repertoire was sequenced with immunoSEQ multiplex PCR; TCRdb's copy has only in-frame clones and lacks some. The table includes some 2.4 million clones, 90% to 95% detected once. The sequencing sample was made of naive CD4+ T cells from PBMCs. As for subset: CD45RA+ positively selected. The receptors were sampled from a man younger than 35 in good health. Some clones in this sample may be carry-over from other donors' samples.

The gene calls are TRBV19 and TRBJ1-5; D gene uncertain. Trimming cost V 5 bases and J 5 bases, with 13 bases left between them. This CDR3 spans 14 amino acids. Germline CDR1 reads LNHDA; CDR2 reads SQIVND (reference sequence). CDR3 coding DNA: TGTGCCAGTAGTTCTGACACCTTCTATCAGCCCCAGCATTTT. Translated: CASSSDTFYQPQHF.

The chain combines TRBV10-3 with TRBJ2-7; D perhaps matches TRBD2 (6 bases). This CDR3 contains 16 residues. The germline V and J ends were trimmed by 2 bases and 1 base, with 15 bases remaining between them. Germline values: CDR1 ENHRY, CDR2 SYGVKD. Here the CDR3 DNA reads TGTGCCATCAGTGAGATAGCGGCGCGGCGGTCCTACGAGCAGTACTTC. The encoded protein is CAISEIAARRSYEQYF.

The chain employs TRBV14 and TRBJ2-7; tentatively, D is TRBD1 or TRBD2 (6 bases each). The CDR3 runs to 13 residues. Germline V gene lookup returns CDR1 SGHDN and CDR2 FVKESK. The V and J ends lost 0 bases and 6 bases respectively, with 9 bases between them. Here the CDR3 DNA reads TGTGCCAGCAGCCAAGATCGGGGGCTCGAGCAGTACTTC. Residues: CASSQDRGLEQYF.

The V call is TRBV11-2, the J call TRBJ2-1, with D possibly matching TRBD2 (6 bases). V was pared by 5 bases and J by 7 bases, with 21 bases between. There are 16 residues in the CDR3. CDR1 and CDR2 (germline): SGHAT, FQNNGV. The CDR3 DNA sequence: TGTGCCAGCAGCGCGGAGGACTACCGAGGAGTTAATGAGCAGTTCTTC. This encodes CASSAEDYRGVNEQFF.

Worth noting for this clone: This sample also contains other DNA sequences that code for the same CDR3. V gene TRBV6-5 combines with J gene TRBJ2-5; the D gene could be TRBD1 or TRBD2 (6 bases each). The ends were cut back, 0 bases at V and 5 bases at J, with 10 bases in the middle. The CDR3 spans 14 residues. CDR1 is MNHEY, CDR2 SVGAGI, per germline. The CDR3 region has the DNA TGTGCCAGCAGTTACTCGAGGGGGGCGGAGACCCAGTACTTC. Translating gives CASSYSRGAETQYF.

The gene calls are TRBV19 and TRBJ2-4; D gene unclear. The CDR3 loop spans 15 amino acids. Per the germline V gene, CDR1 is LNHDA and CDR2 is SQIVND (reference sequence). Deletions cut 1 base from V and 0 bases from J, with 7 bases between. The CDR3 is CASSIAKLAKNIQYF. CDR3 coding DNA: TGTGCCAGTAGTATAGCTAAACTAGCCAAAAACATTCAGTACTTC.

The rearrangement links TRBV6-1 to TRBJ1-5, with no clear D. The CDR3 sequence is 14 residues long. Germline CDR1 and CDR2: MNHNS and SASEGT. The V end lost 4 bases, the J end lost 5 bases, and 12 bases lay between the germline ends. This CDR3 is CASSGINTDQPQHF. CDR3 sequence (DNA): TGTGCCAGCAGTGGAATAAATACCGATCAGCCCCAGCATTTT.

This clone was counted a single time. The V gene is TRBV28, the J gene TRBJ2-2; D may match TRBD1 or TRBD2 (5 bases each). V was shortened by 3 bases and J by 2 bases, with 16 bases between the two germline ends. The germline V gene encodes CDR1 MDHEN and CDR2 SYDVKM. This CDR3 has 17 amino acids. CDR3 in amino acids: CASSFQSGRTNTGELFF. The CDR3 DNA sequence: TGTGCCAGCAGTTTTCAGTCGGGGCGGACAAACACCGGGGAGCTGTTTTTT.

This clone was seen just once. The CDR3 sequence is CASSQGLAGGHYNEQFF. CDR3 nucleotide sequence: TGTGCCAGCAGCCAGGGACTAGCGGGAGGGCACTACAATGAGCAGTTCTTC. The chain carries TRBV4-2 and TRBJ2-1, with 16 bases that match TRBD2. The V gene end was trimmed by 3 bases and the J gene end by 3 bases; junction bases not matched to a gene: 2. The CDR3 runs 17 residues. Germline V gene sequence: CDR1 LGHNA, CDR2 YNFKEQ.

The chain recombines TRBV2 with TRBJ2-6; unclear D gene. Deletions cut 4 bases from V and 0 bases from J, with 7 bases between. This CDR3 is 15 amino acids long. CDR1 is SNHLY, CDR2 FYNNEI, per germline. The CDR3 nucleotides are TGTGCCAGCAGTGGCACAGACTCTGGGGCCAACGTCCTGACTTTC. Encoded protein: CASSGTDSGANVLTF.

The CDR3 here is CASSPRRGPGVTEAFF. The CDR3 DNA is TGTGCCAGCAGCCCTCGGCGGGGCCCGGGGGTCACTGAAGCTTTCTTT. This chain uses TRBV7-9 with TRBJ1-1, with D perhaps TRBD1 (5 bases). Germline-derived CDR1 and CDR2 are SEHNR and FQNEAQ (reference sequence). Trimming cost V 5 bases and J 4 bases, with 20 bases left between them. The CDR3 is 16 residues long.

Turning to this clone: At one of its ends the junction is not consistent with the germline gene, which may arise from a read error. The chain carries TRBV11-3 and TRBJ2-5; 8 bases align to TRBD2. The CDR3 sequence is 15 residues long. In germline, CDR1 is SGHNT, CDR2 YENEEA. The CDR3 region is CASSLSSGSQGTQYF. The CDR3 DNA is TGTGCCAGCAGCTTAAGCAGCGGGAGTCAAGGGACCCAGTACTTC.

The chain uses TRBV28 and TRBJ1-5; tentatively, D is TRBD1 (6 bases). The V gene's germline CDR1 is MDHEN and CDR2 SYDVKM. This CDR3 is 11 amino acids long. Trimming took 3 bases from V and 16 from J, leaving 13 bases between them. The CDR3 region has the DNA TGTGCCAGCAGTTTGCGGGACAAGGTTCATTTT. It yields the protein CASSLRDKVHF.

V is TRBV14 and J is TRBJ2-2; the D gene is possibly TRBD2 (6 bases). CDR1 is SGHDN, CDR2 FVKESK, per germline. Trimming shortened V by 5 bases and J by 3 bases, and 10 bases separated the two germline ends. This CDR3 contains 14 residues. The CDR3 reads CASSRGTHTGELFF. CDR3 coding DNA: TGTGCCAGCAGCAGAGGGACTCACACCGGGGAGCTGTTTTTT. Together with reference TRBV14 and TRBJ2-2, the CDR3 gives the full variable domain: EAGVTQFPSHSVIEKGQTVTLRCDPISGHDNLYWYRRVMGKEIKFLLHFVKESKQDESGMPNNRFLAERTGGTYSTLKVQPAELEDSGVYFCASSRGTHTGELFFGEGSRLTVL.

This clone has only one observation. The rearrangement uses TRBV30 and TRBJ2-5; 7 bases match TRBD1. CDR3 length equals 16 residues. CDR1 and CDR2 (germline): GTSNPN, SVGIG (reference sequence). V was clipped by 0 bases and J by 4 bases; unmatched bases: 11. CDR3: CAWSVAPRDRGETQYF. The CDR3, as DNA: TGTGCCTGGAGTGTTGCCCCCCGGGACAGAGGAGAGACCCAGTACTTC.

J is TRBJ2-1 and V is TRBV5-6; TRBD2 matches 7 bases. The length of the CDR3 is 18 residues. Unmatched junction bases numbered 13, after V lost 4 bases and J lost 0 bases. Looked up from germline, CDR1 is SGHDT and CDR2 is YYEEEE. As DNA, the CDR3 is TGTGCCAGCAGCCGACTGCGGGCGGGAGTGAGCTCCTACAATGAGCAGTTCTTC. This codes for CASSRLRAGVSSYNEQFF.

Note on this clone: This CDR3 is also generated by other DNA sequences in the sample. The chain uses TRBV9 and TRBJ1-1, with 10 bases matching TRBD1. The CDR3 covers 14 residues. The germline V gene has CDR1 SGDLS and CDR2 YYNGEE. V lost 5 bases, J lost 2 bases, and 3 bases stayed unmatched. CDR3 residues: CASSLTGGNTEAFF. DNA for the CDR3: TGTGCCAGCAGTCTGACAGGGGGCAACACTGAAGCTTTCTTT. The variable domain in full, with the rest retrieved from reference TRBV9 and TRBJ1-1, is DSGVTQTPKHLITATGQRVTLRCSPRSGDLSVYWYQQSLDQGLQFLIQYYNGEERAKGNILERFSAQQFPDLHSELNLSSLELGDSALYFCASSLTGGNTEAFFGQGTRLTVV.

This chain links TRBV7-9 with TRBJ2-7; possible D gene TRBD2, 6 bases. Germline V lookup: CDR1 SEHNR, CDR2 FQNEAQ (reference sequence). CDR3 length: 15 amino acids. Trimming shortened V by 0 bases and J by 0 bases, and 9 bases separated the two germline ends. CDR3 protein: CASSLALSGSYEQYF. CDR3 coding DNA: TGTGCCAGCAGCTTAGCGCTTAGCGGCTCCTACGAGCAGTACTTC.